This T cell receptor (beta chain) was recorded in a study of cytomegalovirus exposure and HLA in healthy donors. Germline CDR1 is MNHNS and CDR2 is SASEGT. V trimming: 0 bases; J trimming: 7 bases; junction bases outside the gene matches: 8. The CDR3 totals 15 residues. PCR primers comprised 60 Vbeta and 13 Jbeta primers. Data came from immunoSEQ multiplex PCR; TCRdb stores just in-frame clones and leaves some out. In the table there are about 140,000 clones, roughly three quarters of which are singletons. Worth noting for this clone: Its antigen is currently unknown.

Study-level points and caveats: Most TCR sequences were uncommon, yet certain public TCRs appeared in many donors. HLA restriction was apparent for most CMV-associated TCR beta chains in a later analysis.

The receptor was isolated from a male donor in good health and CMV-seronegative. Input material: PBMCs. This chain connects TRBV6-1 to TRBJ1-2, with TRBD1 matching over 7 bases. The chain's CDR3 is CASSEAGRGFSGYTF. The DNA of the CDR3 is TGTGCCAGCAGTGAAGCTGGCAGGGGGTTCAGTGGCTACACCTTC.